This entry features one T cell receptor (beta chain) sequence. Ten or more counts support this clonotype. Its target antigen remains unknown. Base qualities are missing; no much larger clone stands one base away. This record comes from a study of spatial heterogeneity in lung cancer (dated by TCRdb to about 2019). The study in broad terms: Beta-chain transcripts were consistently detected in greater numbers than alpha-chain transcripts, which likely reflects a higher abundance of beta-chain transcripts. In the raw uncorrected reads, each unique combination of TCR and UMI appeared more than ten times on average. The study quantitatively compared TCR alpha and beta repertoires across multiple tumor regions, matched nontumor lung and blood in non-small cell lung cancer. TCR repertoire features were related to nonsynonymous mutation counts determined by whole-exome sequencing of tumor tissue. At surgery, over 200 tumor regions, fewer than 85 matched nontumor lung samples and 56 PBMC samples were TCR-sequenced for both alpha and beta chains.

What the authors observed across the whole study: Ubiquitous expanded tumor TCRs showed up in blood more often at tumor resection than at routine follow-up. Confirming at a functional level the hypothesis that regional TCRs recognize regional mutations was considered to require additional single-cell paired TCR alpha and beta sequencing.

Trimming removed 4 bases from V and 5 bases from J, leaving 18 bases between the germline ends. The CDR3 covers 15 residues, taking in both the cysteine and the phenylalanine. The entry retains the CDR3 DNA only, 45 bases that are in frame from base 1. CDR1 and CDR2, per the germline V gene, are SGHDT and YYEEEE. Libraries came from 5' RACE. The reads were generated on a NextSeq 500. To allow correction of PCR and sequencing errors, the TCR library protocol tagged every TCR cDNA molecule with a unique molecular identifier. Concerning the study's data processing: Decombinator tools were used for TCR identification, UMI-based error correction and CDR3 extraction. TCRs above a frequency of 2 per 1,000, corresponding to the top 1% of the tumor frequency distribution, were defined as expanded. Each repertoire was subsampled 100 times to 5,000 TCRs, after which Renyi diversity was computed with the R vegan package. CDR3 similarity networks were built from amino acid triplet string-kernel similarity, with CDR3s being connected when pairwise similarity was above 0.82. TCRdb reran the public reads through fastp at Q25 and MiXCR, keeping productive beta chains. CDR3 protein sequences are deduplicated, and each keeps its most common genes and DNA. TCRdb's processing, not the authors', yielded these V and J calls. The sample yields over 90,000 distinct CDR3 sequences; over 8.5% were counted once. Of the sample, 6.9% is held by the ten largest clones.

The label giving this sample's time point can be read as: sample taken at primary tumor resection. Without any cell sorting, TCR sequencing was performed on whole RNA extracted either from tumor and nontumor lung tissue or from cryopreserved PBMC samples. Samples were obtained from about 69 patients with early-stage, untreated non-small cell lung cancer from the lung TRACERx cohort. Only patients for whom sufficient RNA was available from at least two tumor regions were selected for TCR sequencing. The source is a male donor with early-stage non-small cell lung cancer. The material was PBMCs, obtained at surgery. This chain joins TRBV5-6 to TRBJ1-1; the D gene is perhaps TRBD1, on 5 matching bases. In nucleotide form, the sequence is TGTGCCAGCAGCCTCGCGGTCAACGGGGCTACTGAAGCTTTCTTT. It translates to CASSLAVNGATEAFF.